A single sample gave rise to the 19 T cell receptor beta chains below, sequenced in a study of cytomegalovirus exposure and HLA in healthy donors. PCR involved 60 Vbeta and 13 Jbeta primers. Generated by immunoSEQ multiplex PCR, the TCRdb table keeps only in-frame clones and is missing some. This sample has over 150,000 clones, with about four fifths found just once. Sequenced sample: PBMCs. These receptors came from a man aged 25 to 45 in good health and CMV-seropositive.

With regard to this clone: Within the sample, other DNA sequences also encode this same CDR3. CDR3 sequence reads: CASSPRKGNGNQPQHF. The CDR3 coding sequence is TGTGCCAGCTCACCACGCAAGGGGAACGGCAATCAGCCCCAGCATTTT. The chain joins TRBV18 to TRBJ1-5; a weak D match, TRBD1 (5 bases). There are 16 residues in the CDR3. CDR1 is KGHSH, CDR2 LQKENI, per germline. The ends were cut back, 1 base at V and 2 bases at J, with 12 bases in the middle.

The chain employs TRBV28 and TRBJ2-1, with 8 bases identical to TRBD1. The CDR3 has 15 amino acids. Trimming at V came to 6 bases and at J to 9 bases, leaving 13 bases not matched to a gene. Germline lookup yields CDR1 MDHEN and CDR2 SYDVKM. CDR3 sequence reads: CASSQDRDNDREQFF. CDR3 sequence (DNA): TGTGCCAGCAGCCAGGACAGGGACAACGATCGTGAGCAGTTCTTC.

Note on this clone: This sample includes further DNA sequences coding for the same CDR3. This sequence joins TRBV7-6 and TRBJ1-2; D is perhaps TRBD1 (5 bases). Trimming removed 5 bases from V and 1 base from J, with 14 bases in between. CDR1 is SGHVS and CDR2 is FNYEAQ in the germline V gene. The CDR3 covers 15 residues. The CDR3 reads CASSPSDRGNYGYTF. The CDR3 coding sequence is TGTGCCAGCAGCCCGTCAGATAGGGGTAACTATGGCTACACCTTC.

This clone turned up a few times. The chain employs TRBV10-3 and TRBJ2-1; tentatively, D is TRBD1 (6 bases). CDR3 length: 13 residues. Per germline, CDR1 ENHRY and CDR2 SYGVKD. Trimming removed 10 bases at V and 0 bases at J, with 10 bases between. CDR3 loop: CANTGRSYNEQFF. The CDR3 bases are TGTGCCAACACAGGGCGCTCCTACAATGAGCAGTTCTTC.

This clone has only a few counts. This sample also contains other DNA sequences that code for the same CDR3. The chain recombines TRBV6-5 with TRBJ1-1; D is ambiguous. Germline CDR1 and CDR2: MNHEY and SVGAGI. V was cut by 0 bases and J by 2 bases, with 10 bases left in between. This CDR3 region has 15 residues. CDR3 nucleotides: TGTGCCAGCAGTTACTCCGGCGGAGTAAACACTGAAGCTTTCTTT. Its translation is CASSYSGGVNTEAFF.

This chain connects TRBV6-1 to TRBJ2-7; D may be TRBD1 (5 bases). In germline, CDR1 is MNHNS, CDR2 SASEGT. Trimming removed 1 base at V and 1 base at J, with 14 bases between. The CDR3 runs to 16 residues. The CDR3: CASSEEGQAGSYEQYF. CDR3 coding DNA: TGTGCCAGCAGTGAAGAGGGGCAGGCCGGGTCCTACGAGCAGTACTTC.

V is TRBV30 and J is TRBJ1-3; 9 bases match TRBD1. The germline CDR1 and CDR2 sequences are GTSNPN and SVGIG (reference sequence). V gave up 5 bases and J gave up 8 bases; unmatched junction bases: 16. This CDR3 is 16 amino acids long. The CDR3 DNA sequence: TGTGCCTGGTCTATACTCGTGGACAGGGGAGCGGACACCATATATTTT. It codes for CAWSILVDRGADTIYF.

This clone was counted between two and nine times. The gene calls are TRBV5-6 and TRBJ2-2; 11 bases line up with TRBD1. CDR1 and CDR2 from the germline V gene are SGHDT and YYEEEE. With 4 bases clipped from V and 5 bases from J, the junction kept 1 base outside the gene matches. This CDR3 has 14 amino acids. The CDR3 nucleotides are TGTGCCAGCAGCGGGACAGGGGGGACCGGGGAGCTGTTTTTT. Encoded protein: CASSGTGGTGELFF. The full variable domain, with the rest looked up from reference TRBV5-6 and TRBJ2-2, is DAGVTQSPTHLIKTRGQQVTLRCSPKSGHDTVSWYQQALGQGPQFIFQYYEEEERQRGNFPDRFSGHQFPNYSSELNVNALLLGDSALYLCASSGTGGTGELFFGEGSRLTVL.

The CDR3 region has the DNA TGCGCCAGCAGCTGGACTAGCGGGGCCGCAAATGAGCAGTTCTTC. This gives the protein CASSWTSGAANEQFF. This chain joins TRBV5-1 and TRBJ2-1, with 12 bases identical to TRBD2. The CDR3 sequence is 15 residues long. The germline V gene has CDR1 SGHRS and CDR2 YFSETQ. V was clipped by 3 bases and J by 7 bases; unmatched bases: 5. Together with reference TRBV5-1 and TRBJ2-1, the CDR3 gives the full variable domain: KAGVTQTPRYLIKTRGQQVTLSCSPISGHRSVSWYQQTPGQGLQFLFEYFSETQRNKGNFPGRFSGRQFSNSRSEMNVSTLELGDSALYLCASSWTSGAANEQFFGPGTRLTVL.

V and J are TRBV7-2 and TRBJ2-5; D may be TRBD2 (5 bases). The V gene lost 6 bases and the J gene lost 4 bases, with 15 bases spanning the gap. Per the germline V gene, CDR1 is SGHTA and CDR2 is FQGNSA. CDR3 length: 14 amino acids. The CDR3: CASRPTNYGETQYF. CDR3 coding DNA: TGTGCCAGCAGGCCGACTAATTACGGAGAGACCCAGTACTTC.

The J gene is TRBJ2-1, the V gene TRBV6-1; 14 bases are a match to TRBD2. This CDR3 spans 14 amino acids. The trim removed 4 bases at V and 15 bases at J, leaving 8 bases unmatched. The germline V gene encodes CDR1 MNHNS and CDR2 SASEGT. The CDR3 DNA sequence: TGTGCCAGCAGTGGTCCGGGACTAGCGGGAGTGAGGTTCTTC. Translated, it gives CASSGPGLAGVRFF.

The rearrangement links TRBV7-3 to TRBJ2-1; 11 positions match TRBD2. Per germline, CDR1 SGHTA and CDR2 FQGTGA. Trimming cost V 5 bases and J 2 bases; bases outside gene matches: 2. The CDR3 extends over 15 amino acids. This chain's CDR3 is CASSLAGGTYNEQFF. The CDR3 DNA reads as TGTGCCAGCAGCCTAGCGGGAGGCACCTACAATGAGCAGTTCTTC.

The genes are TRBV7-2 and TRBJ1-2; the D gene is possibly TRBD1 (6 bases). The CDR3 sequence is 12 residues long. V lost 4 bases and J 7 bases, leaving 10 bases between the germline ends. CDR1 SGHTA and CDR2 FQGNSA come from the germline V gene. The CDR3 loop reads CASSSPRGGYTF. The CDR3 DNA reads TGTGCCAGCAGCTCACCCAGGGGTGGCTACACCTTC.

This clone was found once. The J gene is TRBJ2-7, the V gene TRBV9; weak D call: TRBD2 (6 bases). The V gene's germline CDR1 is SGDLS and CDR2 YYNGEE. CDR3 length: 13 residues. With 1 base removed from V and 6 bases from J, the gap between germline ends came to 11 bases. The CDR3 region has the DNA TGTGCCAGCAGCGTAACGGGGGTCAGCGAGCAGTACTTC. This encodes CASSVTGVSEQYF.

The genes are TRBV6-5 and TRBJ2-3; 8 nucleotides line up with TRBD1. Germline trimming cut 6 bases from V and 6 bases from J; bases unmatched to any gene: 5. CDR1 and CDR2 from the germline V gene are MNHEY and SVGAGI. The length of the CDR3 is 13 residues. This CDR3 reads CASSRDRLDTQYF. In DNA, the CDR3 is TGTGCCAGCAGCCGGGACAGGCTCGATACGCAGTATTTT.

The V call is TRBV7-2, the J call TRBJ1-1; unclear D gene. The germline V and J ends were trimmed by 5 bases and 1 base, with 11 bases remaining between them. The germline V gene has CDR1 SGHTA and CDR2 FQGNSA. The CDR3 has 14 residues. The CDR3 DNA reads TGTGCCAGCAGCCCTGGGAGTTGGAACACTGAAGCTTTCTTT. As protein: CASSPGSWNTEAFF.

V gene TRBV28 combines with J gene TRBJ2-1; tentative D call: TRBD1 (6 bases). V gave up 7 bases and J gave up 2 bases, with 15 bases separating them. The CDR3 is 15 amino acids. Germline V gene lookup returns CDR1 MDHEN and CDR2 SYDVKM. Here the CDR3 reads CASIPTGSTYNEQFF. CDR3 DNA: TGTGCCAGCATCCCTACAGGGTCCACCTACAATGAGCAGTTCTTC.

For the CDR3, the DNA is TGTGCCAGCAGCCCCGGGACAGGGGCCACAGATACGCAGTATTTT. It yields the protein CASSPGTGATDTQYF. V and J are TRBV28 and TRBJ2-3, with TRBD1 identical over 10 bases. J was trimmed by 2 bases and V by 6 bases; bases with no gene match: 5. In germline, CDR1 is MDHEN, CDR2 SYDVKM. This CDR3 spans 15 amino acids.

The V and J genes are TRBV5-4 and TRBJ2-7; 7 nucleotides line up with TRBD1. V lost 3 bases, J lost 2 bases, and 5 bases stayed unmatched. CDR1 SGHNT and CDR2 YYREEE come from the germline V gene (reference sequence). The length of the CDR3 is 14 residues. As DNA, the CDR3 is TGTGCCAGCAGCTCGGGACAGAAGGCCTACGAGCAGTACTTC. It translates to CASSSGQKAYEQYF.